Listed below are T cell receptor beta chains from one sample, sequenced in a study of cytomegalovirus exposure and HLA in healthy donors. The assay was immunoSEQ multiplex PCR, and TCRdb's table has in-frame clones only and misses some. This table holds some 130,000 clones, over 70% found once. The sample consisted of PBMCs. The receptors derive from a man aged 35 to 55 in good health and CMV-seronegative. The CDR3 runs from the conserved cysteine through the conserved F or W. Each record gives: D gene, clone size, J gene, V gene, CDR3 protein, CDR3 DNA. D genes are given only for firm matches. A clone size is listed for some rows: how often the clone was seen (once, few, many), or a class if it is expanded.

D: TRBD1
size: -
J: TRBJ1-1
V: TRBV30
CDR3: CAWSSGTVEAFF
DNA: TGTGCCTGGAGTTCCGGGACAGTTGAAGCTTTCTTT

D: -
size: -
J: TRBJ2-2
V: TRBV16
CDR3: CASSQAAAGIFTGELFF
DNA: TGTGCCAGCAGCCAAGCGGCGGCGGGGATTTTCACCGGGGAGCTGTTTTTT

D: -
size: once
J: TRBJ2-5
V: TRBV7-9
CDR3: CASSSSAKTVQETQYF
DNA: TGTGCCAGCAGTTCAAGCGCGAAGACAGTCCAAGAGACCCAGTACTTC

D: TRBD1
size: -
J: TRBJ2-2
V: TRBV11-2
CDR3: CASSASGGVNTGELFF
DNA: TGTGCCAGCAGCGCCTCAGGGGGCGTGAACACCGGGGAGCTGTTTTTT

D: TRBD1
size: -
J: TRBJ1-2
V: TRBV7-8
CDR3: CASSPPGTVACGYTF
DNA: TGTGCCAGCAGCCCCCCCGGGACAGTCGCCTGTGGCTACACCTTC

D: -
size: -
J: TRBJ2-5
V: TRBV19
CDR3: CASSMNTDQETQYF
DNA: TGTGCCAGTAGTATGAATACTGACCAAGAGACCCAGTACTTC

D: TRBD1
size: -
J: TRBJ1-1
V: TRBV27
CDR3: CASSLTGTEAFF
DNA: TGTGCCAGCAGTTTGACAGGGACTGAAGCTTTCTTT

D: TRBD1
size: -
J: TRBJ2-7
V: TRBV6-5
CDR3: CASSYGGTGDYEQYF
DNA: TGTGCCAGCAGTTACGGCGGGACAGGAGACTACGAGCAGTACTTC

D: -
size: -
J: TRBJ1-4
V: TRBV10-3
CDR3: CAISERGTTNEKLFF
DNA: TGTGCCATCAGTGAAAGGGGGACAACTAATGAAAAACTGTTTTTT

D: -
size: -
J: TRBJ1-2
V: TRBV10-3
CDR3: CAISESWGGEGYTF
DNA: TGTGCCATCAGTGAGTCTTGGGGGGGTGAAGGCTACACCTTC

D: TRBD2
size: few
J: TRBJ2-5
V: TRBV9
CDR3: CASSGGGHQETQYF
DNA: TGTGCCAGCAGCGGGGGGGGACACCAAGAGACCCAGTACTTC

D: -
size: few
J: TRBJ1-1
V: TRBV5-1
CDR3: CASSLAGITNTEAFF
DNA: TGCGCCAGCAGCTTGGCAGGTATTACGAACACTGAAGCTTTCTTT

D: -
size: -
J: TRBJ2-2
V: TRBV18
CDR3: CASSPAPGSVTGELFF
DNA: TGTGCCAGCTCACCTGCCCCGGGTTCAGTCACCGGGGAGCTGTTTTTT

D: -
size: -
J: TRBJ1-1
V: TRBV4-3
CDR3: CASSQDRDTEAFF
DNA: TGCGCCAGCAGCCAAGACAGGGACACTGAAGCTTTCTTT

D: -
size: few
J: TRBJ2-2
V: TRBV11-3
CDR3: CASSLRRSDTGELFF
DNA: TGTGCCAGCAGCTTACGGAGGAGTGACACCGGGGAGCTGTTTTTT

D: TRBD2
size: -
J: TRBJ2-1
V: TRBV11-3
CDR3: CASSLVSGGEQFF
DNA: TGTGCCAGCAGCTTAGTGTCGGGGGGGGAGCAGTTCTTC

D: TRBD1
size: -
J: TRBJ2-2
V: TRBV7-9
CDR3: CASSPRQGAGGELFF
DNA: TGTGCCAGCAGCCCGCGACAGGGGGCAGGCGGGGAGCTGTTTTTT

D: TRBD1
size: -
J: TRBJ1-6
V: TRBV7-2
CDR3: CASSFGNRGAPLHF
DNA: TGTGCCAGCAGCTTTGGGAACAGGGGAGCGCCCCTCCACTTT

D: -
size: -
J: TRBJ2-7
V: TRBV12-5
CDR3: CASGRDFEASYEQYF
DNA: TGTGCTAGTGGTCGGGACTTCGAAGCCTCCTACGAGCAGTACTTC

D: -
size: -
J: TRBJ2-1
V: TRBV30
CDR3: CAWSVGLDDEQFF
DNA: TGTGCCTGGAGTGTTGGTCTAGATGACGAGCAGTTCTTC

D: -
size: -
J: TRBJ1-1
V: TRBV4-3
CDR3: CASSQMTGLNTEAFF
DNA: TGCGCCAGCAGCCAAATGACAGGCCTGAACACTGAAGCTTTCTTT

D: -
size: -
J: TRBJ1-5
V: TRBV4-3
CDR3: CASSQEGGQPQHF
DNA: TGCGCCAGCAGCCAAGAGGGAGGCCAGCCCCAGCATTTT

D: TRBD1
size: -
J: TRBJ1-2
V: TRBV6-6
CDR3: CASSFPDRARGYTF
DNA: TGTGCCAGCAGTTTCCCGGACAGGGCAAGAGGCTACACCTTC

D: TRBD2
size: -
J: TRBJ2-7
V: TRBV5-4
CDR3: CASTPNGLAGANSYEQYF
DNA: TGTGCCAGCACTCCGAACGGGCTAGCGGGAGCAAACTCCTACGAGCAGTACTTC

D: TRBD1
size: -
J: TRBJ2-7
V: TRBV19
CDR3: CASSPELARGLTEQYF
DNA: TGTGCCAGTAGTCCGGAGCTTGCAAGGGGGCTAACCGAGCAGTACTTC

D: -
size: few
J: TRBJ2-6
V: TRBV5-4
CDR3: CASSLGGSGLGGANVLTF
DNA: TGTGCCAGCAGCTTGGGTGGGAGCGGGCTGGGTGGGGCCAACGTCCTGACTTTC

D: -
size: -
J: TRBJ2-2
V: TRBV4-3
CDR3: CASSLALYGELFF
DNA: TGCGCCAGCAGCCTGGCCTTGTATGGGGAGCTGTTTTTT

D: -
size: -
J: TRBJ2-5
V: TRBV20-1
CDR3: CSARDWGTQYF
DNA: TGCAGTGCGCGGGACTGGGGGACCCAGTACTTC

D: TRBD1
size: -
J: TRBJ1-2
V: TRBV9
CDR3: CASSPGTGGDYGYTF
DNA: TGTGCCAGCAGCCCCGGGACAGGGGGCGACTATGGCTACACCTTC

D: -
size: few
J: TRBJ1-1
V: TRBV9
CDR3: CASSASYRVNTEAFF
DNA: TGTGCCAGCAGCGCGTCTTACAGGGTGAACACTGAAGCTTTCTTT

D: TRBD2
size: -
J: TRBJ2-7
V: TRBV11-3
CDR3: CASSPIRTSGVSYEQYF
DNA: TGTGCCAGCAGCCCGATCCGGACTAGCGGGGTCTCCTACGAGCAGTACTTC

D: -
size: few
J: TRBJ2-3
V: TRBV2
CDR3: CASSDDLLTGTDTQYF
DNA: TGTGCCAGCAGTGACGACTTACTGACTGGCACAGATACGCAGTATTTT

D: TRBD1
size: -
J: TRBJ1-3
V: TRBV18
CDR3: CASSPLRGRENTIYF
DNA: TGTGCCAGCTCACCCCTCAGGGGGCGTGAGAACACCATATATTTT

D: TRBD2
size: -
J: TRBJ2-3
V: TRBV4-3
CDR3: CASSQDRTSDTDTQYF
DNA: TGCGCCAGCAGCCAAGATCGGACTAGCGACACAGATACGCAGTATTTT

D: -
size: -
J: TRBJ2-5
V: TRBV6-5
CDR3: CASSQTVNPRGTQYF
DNA: TGTGCCAGCAGTCAAACAGTCAATCCACGGGGGACCCAGTACTTC

D: TRBD2
size: -
J: TRBJ2-7
V: TRBV27
CDR3: CASSLGLAGMMYEQYF
DNA: TGTGCCAGCAGTTTAGGTCTAGCGGGAATGATGTACGAGCAGTACTTC

D: -
size: -
J: TRBJ2-2
V: TRBV28
CDR3: CASGLPRAGELFF
DNA: TGTGCCAGCGGACTCCCGAGGGCCGGGGAGCTGTTTTTT

D: -
size: -
J: TRBJ1-5
V: TRBV6-1
CDR3: CASSEHGGQPQHF
DNA: TGTGCCAGCAGTGAACACGGGGGGCAGCCCCAGCATTTT

D: -
size: few
J: TRBJ1-6
V: TRBV7-9
CDR3: CASSLVERSPLHF
DNA: TGTGCCAGCAGCTTAGTTGAACGGTCACCCCTCCACTTT

D: -
size: many
J: TRBJ2-7
V: TRBV16
CDR3: CASSLAGRSYEQYF
DNA: TGTGCCAGCAGCTTGGCGGGACGGAGCTACGAGCAGTACTTC

D: TRBD2
size: -
J: TRBJ2-7
V: TRBV11-2
CDR3: CASSLSGSREDF
DNA: TGTGCCAGCAGCTTATCCGGGTCCCGGGAGGACTTC

D: -
size: -
J: TRBJ2-2
V: TRBV2
CDR3: CASSADYYTGELFF
DNA: TGTGCCAGCAGCGCCGACTACTACACCGGGGAGCTGTTTTTT

D: -
size: -
J: TRBJ2-3
V: TRBV7-2
CDR3: CASSLVGRGRTPTDTQYF
DNA: TGTGCCAGCAGCTTAGTGGGTCGAGGGCGCACCCCCACAGATACGCAGTATTTT

D: TRBD2
size: -
J: TRBJ2-7
V: TRBV28
CDR3: CASSAPWREGNYEQYF
DNA: TGTGCCAGCAGTGCCCCCTGGCGGGAGGGAAACTACGAGCAGTACTTC

D: TRBD1
size: -
J: TRBJ2-2
V: TRBV7-3
CDR3: CASSFTGGTGELFF
DNA: TGTGCCAGCAGCTTTACAGGGGGTACCGGGGAGCTGTTTTTT

D: -
size: -
J: TRBJ2-5
V: TRBV21-1
CDR3: CASPPEVRDSKETQYF
DNA: TGTGCCAGCCCGCCGGAAGTTAGGGACAGTAAAGAGACCCAGTACTTC

D: -
size: -
J: TRBJ1-1
V: TRBV10-3
CDR3: CAINGMGGTEAFF
DNA: TGTGCCATCAATGGGATGGGGGGCACTGAAGCTTTCTTT

D: TRBD1
size: -
J: TRBJ2-7
V: TRBV28
CDR3: CASSLRQGALDEQYF
DNA: TGTGCCAGCAGTCTACGACAGGGGGCTTTAGACGAGCAGTACTTC

D: -
size: -
J: TRBJ2-3
V: TRBV4-3
CDR3: CASSQDRGGTQYF
DNA: TGCGCCAGCAGCCAAGATCGGGGTGGTACGCAGTATTTT

D: -
size: -
J: TRBJ1-3
V: TRBV4-1
CDR3: CASSPTESWFPSSGNTIYF
DNA: TGCGCCAGCAGCCCAACGGAGTCCTGGTTTCCCTCTTCTGGAAACACCATATATTTT

D: -
size: -
J: TRBJ2-7
V: TRBV6-5
CDR3: CASSLRHLSSYEQYF
DNA: TGTGCCAGCAGTCTCAGACATCTTTCTTCCTACGAGCAGTACTTC

D: TRBD2
size: few
J: TRBJ2-1
V: TRBV30
CDR3: CAWGGLAGRRNEQFF
DNA: TGTGCCTGGGGGGGACTAGCGGGAAGGCGTAATGAGCAGTTCTTC

D: -
size: -
J: TRBJ1-5
V: TRBV6-5
CDR3: CASSYGGAGSQPQHF
DNA: TGTGCCAGCAGTTACGGGGGGGCGGGTAGCCAGCCCCAGCATTTT

D: -
size: few
J: TRBJ2-3
V: TRBV5-1
CDR3: CASSLGRYTDTQYF
DNA: TGCGCCAGCAGCTTAGGCAGGTACACAGATACGCAGTATTTT

D: TRBD1
size: -
J: TRBJ1-1
V: TRBV5-8
CDR3: CASSSTRGPGTEAFF
DNA: TGTGCCAGCAGCAGTACTAGGGGGCCGGGCACTGAAGCTTTCTTT